Listed below are T cell receptor beta chains from one sample, sequenced in a study of chemoradiotherapy in HPV16-positive cancers. The table came from immunoSEQ multiplex PCR; TCRdb's copy has only in-frame clones and leaves some out. The profile covers 9,500 to 12,000 clones, with roughly 70% appearing a single time and around a third taken by the ten largest. Sampling was performed from a patient who underwent chemoradiotherapy. The origin of the receptors is a human donor with HPV-associated anogenital cancer. The conserved cysteine and the conserved F or W are not part of the CDR3 here. A D gene is named only where the DNA matches it firmly. Where a row states a size, it is once, few, many or the class of an expanded clone; other rows omit it.

v_gene	abundance	j_gene	d_gene	CDR3aa
TRBV28	.	TRBJ1-4	.	ASHTRAGEKLF
TRBV12-5	.	TRBJ1-1	TRBD1	ASGENRGGRTEAF
TRBV5-1	.	TRBJ2-5	.	ASSRLETQY
TRBV6-1	few	TRBJ2-5	TRBD1	ASNAGGTGRETQY
TRBV4-1	.	TRBJ2-7	.	ASSQPTRVYEQY
TRBV10-1	.	TRBJ1-2	TRBD1	ASSFDRGNGYT
TRBV30	.	TRBJ2-2	TRBD1	AWRGTDTGELF
TRBV11-3	.	TRBJ2-5	.	ASSLDSRETQY
TRBV28	.	TRBJ2-3	.	ASSLKNRYSDTQY
TRBV7-9	few	TRBJ2-7	.	ASSLAGGLYEQY
TRBV4-1	.	TRBJ2-3	.	ASTLTVTDTQY
TRBV13	.	TRBJ1-1	TRBD1	ASSFGQDGAEAF
TRBV6-6	.	TRBJ1-4	TRBD1	ASSTQGAANEKLF
TRBV13	.	TRBJ1-4	TRBD1	ASSSRIQGARDEKLF
TRBV5-4	.	TRBJ2-2	.	ASSLTVSTGELF
TRBV5-5	.	TRBJ1-5	TRBD1	ASNWGQNSNQPQH
TRBV10-1	few	TRBJ1-1	.	ASSSPTDPVTF
TRBV7-6	once	TRBJ2-1	.	ASSLNNEQF
TRBV7-9	.	TRBJ2-3	.	ASSPKIRQGNTQY
TRBV18	.	TRBJ2-5	.	ASSSEETQY
TRBV25-1	.	TRBJ2-1	.	ASSPQRAYNEQF
TRBV11-3	.	TRBJ2-5	TRBD2	ASSLGASGLETQY
TRBV5-1	once	TRBJ2-3	.	ASSFRVTDTQY
TRBV18	few	TRBJ1-6	.	ASSPPEPGTNSPLH
TRBV15	.	TRBJ1-4	.	ATSRARNEKLF
TRBV5-1	.	TRBJ1-1	.	ASSFITGAATEAF
TRBV5-1	.	TRBJ1-6	.	ASSLSRTYNSPLH
TRBV19	once	TRBJ1-1	TRBD1	ASSDRGGTEAF
TRBV7-7	.	TRBJ2-7	.	ASSLRAEPANEQY
TRBV6-1	once	TRBJ1-1	.	ASSEAPRENTEAF
TRBV7-8	.	TRBJ1-4	.	ASSLQVTATNEKLF
TRBV19	large	TRBJ2-5	.	ATDGGMETQY
TRBV5-1	few	TRBJ1-4	.	ASSLDNRADEKLF
TRBV7-9	once	TRBJ2-1	.	ASSPDSGSYNEQF
TRBV25-1	few	TRBJ2-2	.	ASSLRQATGELF
TRBV18	.	TRBJ1-5	TRBD1	ASSPTGTVDQPQH
TRBV5-1	.	TRBJ2-2	.	ASTIGGIGTGELF
TRBV15	.	TRBJ2-2	.	ATSRGIIGQFDTGELF
TRBV4-3	.	TRBJ1-2	.	ASSQENWGEGYT
TRBV7-2	.	TRBJ1-1	.	ASSLVRGNTEAF
TRBV5-1	.	TRBJ1-5	.	ASRQGGNQPQH
TRBV18	.	TRBJ2-2	.	ASSNQGALRATPGELF
TRBV19	.	TRBJ2-7	TRBD1	ASSRQGESYEQY
TRBV29-1	.	TRBJ2-5	.	SVEEWGAEETQY
TRBV6-5	.	TRBJ2-7	.	ASSRPGLGAIEQY